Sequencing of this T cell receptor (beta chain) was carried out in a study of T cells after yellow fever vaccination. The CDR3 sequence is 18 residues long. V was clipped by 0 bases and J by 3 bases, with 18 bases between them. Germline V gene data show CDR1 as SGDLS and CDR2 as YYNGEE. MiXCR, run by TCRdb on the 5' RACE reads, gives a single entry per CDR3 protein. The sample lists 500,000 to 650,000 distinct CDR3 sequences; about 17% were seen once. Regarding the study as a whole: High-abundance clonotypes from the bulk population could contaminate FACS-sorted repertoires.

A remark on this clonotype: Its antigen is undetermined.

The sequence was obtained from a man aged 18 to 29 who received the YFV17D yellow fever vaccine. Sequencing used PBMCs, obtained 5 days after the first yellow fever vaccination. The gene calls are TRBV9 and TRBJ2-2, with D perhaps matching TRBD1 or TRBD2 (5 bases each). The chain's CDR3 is CASSVALMGVLDTGELFF. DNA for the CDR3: TGTGCCAGCAGCGTAGCCTTGATGGGGGTTTTGGACACCGGGGAGCTGTTTTTT.